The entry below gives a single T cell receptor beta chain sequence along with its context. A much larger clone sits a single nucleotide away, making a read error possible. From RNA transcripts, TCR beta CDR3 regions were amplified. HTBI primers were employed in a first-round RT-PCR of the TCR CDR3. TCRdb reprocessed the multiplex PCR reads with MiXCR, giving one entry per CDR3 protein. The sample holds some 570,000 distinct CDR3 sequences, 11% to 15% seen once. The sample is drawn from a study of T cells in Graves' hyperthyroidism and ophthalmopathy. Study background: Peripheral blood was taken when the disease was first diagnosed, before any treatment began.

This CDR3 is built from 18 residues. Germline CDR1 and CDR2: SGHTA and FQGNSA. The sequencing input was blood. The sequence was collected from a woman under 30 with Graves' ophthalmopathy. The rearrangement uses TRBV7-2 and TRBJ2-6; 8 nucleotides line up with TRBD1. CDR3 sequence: CASRPGQVSFSGADVLTF. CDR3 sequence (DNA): TGTGCCAGCCGTCCGGGACAGGTTTCCTTCTCTGGGGCCGACGTCCTGACTTTC.